Reported below is one T cell receptor (beta chain). The data derive from a study of shared clonotypes between healthy human individuals. TCRdb's copy holds only in-frame clones and misses some; the assay was immunoSEQ multiplex PCR. The sample holds approximately 2,300,000 clones, about nine tenths seen once. The specimen sequenced was naive CD4+ T cells from PBMCs. The subset is: CD45RA+ positively selected. This TCR derives from a man younger than 30 in good health. Some clones in this sample may be carry-over from other donors' samples.

The CDR3 sequence: CASSFRPGGGGVDYTF. The CDR3 nucleotides read TGTGCCAGCAGTTTCCGCCCGGGGGGCGGGGGAGTGGACTACACCTTC. The chain recombines TRBV28 with TRBJ1-2; possibly TRBD1 for D (6 bases). The CDR3 sequence is 16 residues long. Germline V gene lookup returns CDR1 MDHEN and CDR2 SYDVKM. V was clipped by 3 bases and J by 10 bases, with 24 bases between them.